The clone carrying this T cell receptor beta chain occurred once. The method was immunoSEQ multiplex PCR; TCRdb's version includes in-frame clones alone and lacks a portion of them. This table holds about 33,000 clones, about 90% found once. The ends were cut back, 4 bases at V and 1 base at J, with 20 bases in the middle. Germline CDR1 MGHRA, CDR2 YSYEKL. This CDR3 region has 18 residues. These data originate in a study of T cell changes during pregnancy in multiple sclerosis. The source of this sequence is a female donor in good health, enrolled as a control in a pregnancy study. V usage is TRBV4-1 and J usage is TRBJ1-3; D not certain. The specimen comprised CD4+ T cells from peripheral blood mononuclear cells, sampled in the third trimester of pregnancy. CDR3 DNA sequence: TGCGCCAGCAGCCTCCTAAAAGCGGACGGCCGTTCTGGAAACACCATATATTTT. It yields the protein CASSLLKADGRSGNTIYF.